Here is one T cell receptor beta chain with its context. Antigen specificity is unknown. Treatment here: 15 to 20 received Ad26.COV2.S at low or high dose, single or two shots; 5 received placebo; per-sample allocation not given. Sampling took place 63 days after the first vaccine or placebo injection. The data are from a study of Ad26.COV2.S vaccination and SARS-CoV-2 variants. Findings and caveats of the study: Similar non-spike TCR breadth was seen in vaccine and placebo recipients.

Measured with immunoSEQ multiplex PCR; TCRdb has only the in-frame clones, and not every one. In the table there are 300,000 to 350,000 clones, 70% to 90% of which are singletons. The sequence derives from a person aged 18-60 years who received the Ad26.COV2.S COVID-19 vaccine or a placebo. The starting material was peripheral blood, obtained in a trial of Ad26.COV2.S vaccine versus placebo.

DNA for the CDR3: TGTGCCAGCAGCTTAGCCGGCAGTGCCCCTGAAAAACTGTTTTTT. Its protein is CASSLAGSAPEKLFF. This chain links TRBV5-4 with TRBJ1-4; D gene unclear. Germline CDR1 SGHNT, CDR2 YYREEE (reference sequence). Trimming pared 2 bases from V and 7 bases from J, leaving 15 bases between. This CDR3 has 15 residues.